The present T cell receptor (beta chain) was sequenced within a study of T cell responses to AZD1222 COVID-19 vaccine. Broader study findings: The repertoires were collected only after the peak T cell response. At baseline, seropositivity was found in only five or six AZD1222 recipients. Receipt of two AZD1222 doses was followed by a rise in Spike-specific TCR breadth and depth. Across the whole spike, CD4 TCRs peaked at regions 160-218 and 743-854.

The V gene end was trimmed by 0 bases and the J gene end by 9 bases; junction bases not matched to a gene: 9. Germline-derived CDR1 and CDR2 are SGDLS and YYNGEE. This CDR3 has 15 amino acids. Notes on this clone: The antigen is unknown.

Sequencing was performed with immunoSEQ multiplex PCR; in TCRdb, only in-frame clones are kept and a portion is missing. The sample has roughly 100,000 clones; 85% to 95% are singletons. The TCR sequence derives from an adult in good health. The chain employs TRBV9 and TRBJ2-1, with TRBD2 identical over 7 bases. The sample was peripheral blood, taken on day 0 of AZD1222 vaccination. The CDR3 protein is CASSVAGGRMGEQFF. The CDR3, as DNA: TGTGCCAGCAGCGTAGCGGGAGGCCGAATGGGTGAGCAGTTCTTC.